Following are 29 T cell receptor beta chains from one sample sequenced in a study of T cell clusters in autoimmune cytopenias. TRB amplification used approximately 250 ng of peripheral blood genomic DNA. Multiplex touch-down PCR amplified TRB using TRB-A and TRB-B pools in one tube. Reanalyzing the multiplex PCR reads, TCRdb keeps one entry per CDR3 protein, without DNA. The specimen's table records roughly 6,900 distinct CDR3 sequences. The sample also formed part of further work on T cell repertoires in aging, cancer and after chemotherapy.

Sequenced sample: peripheral blood. Every receptor here comes from a human donor in good health.

By frequency, this clonotype registers medium-sized. The CDR3: CASSTSGVSNEQFF. The rearrangement links TRBV19 to TRBJ2-1; with no DNA, the TCRdb D assignment of TRBD2 cannot be verified. Per the germline V gene, CDR1 is LNHDA and CDR2 is SQIVND (reference sequence). CDR3 length equals 14 residues. The full variable domain, rest sourced from reference TRBV19 and TRBJ2-1, is DGGITQSPKYLFRKEGQNVTLSCEQNLNHDAMYWYRQDPGQGLRLIYYSQIVNDFQKGDIAEGYSVSREKKESFPLTVTSAQKNPTAFYLCASSTSGVSNEQFFGPGTRLTVL.

This chain joins TRBV12-3 or TRBV12-4 and TRBJ2-3; TCRdb gives TRBD2 as the D gene, but with no DNA this cannot be confirmed. The CDR3 loop spans 17 amino acids. CDR3 protein: CASSLRLAGAGVDTQYF.

The chain recombines TRBV6-1 with TRBJ1-5; TCRdb selects TRBD1, and the lack of DNA leaves this call unchecked. The germline gives CDR1 MNHNS, CDR2 SASEGT. CDR3 length: 17 residues. The chain's CDR3 is CASSEMTGPYSNQPQHF.

The chain employs TRBV7-9 and TRBJ2-3; no DNA is available, so the TRBD2 call from TCRdb remains unchecked. CDR1 SEHNR and CDR2 FQNEAQ come from the germline V gene (reference sequence). The CDR3 is 16 amino acids. CDR3 protein: CASRGGLADARDTQYF. Complete variable domain (other parts from reference TRBV7-9 and TRBJ2-3): DTGVSQNPRHKITKRGQNVTFRCDPISEHNRLYWYRQTLGQGPEFLTYFQNEAQLEKSRLLSDRFSAERPKGSFSTLEIQRTEQGDSAMYLCASRGGLADARDTQYFGPGTRLTVL.

This rearrangement joins TRBV5-4 to TRBJ1-2; TCRdb selects TRBD1, and the lack of DNA leaves this call unchecked. The CDR3 length is 14 residues. Germline V gene data show CDR1 as SGHNT and CDR2 as YYREEE (reference sequence). CDR3 sequence: CASRPRVEVDGYTF.

This chain joins TRBV6-4 and TRBJ2-1; TCRdb selects TRBD1, and the lack of DNA leaves this call unchecked. Germline V CDR1 and CDR2: MRHNA, SNTAGT. The CDR3 runs 15 residues. The CDR3 reads CASSDDRDYYNEQFF.

The CDR3 protein is CASSEAQSYGYTF. The gene calls are TRBV6-1 and TRBJ1-2. Germline V CDR1 and CDR2: MNHNS, SASEGT. The CDR3 has 13 residues.

This clonotype is called medium-sized based on its frequency. The chain uses TRBV29-1 and TRBJ1-1; TCRdb indicates TRBD1, and absent DNA this call remains unverified. This CDR3 region has 13 residues. The germline CDR1 and CDR2 sequences are SQVTM and ANQGSEA. The CDR3 sequence: CSVGGSGNTEAFF.

The chain carries TRBV7-9 and TRBJ2-1; the TCRdb D gene call, TRBD2, has no DNA to confirm it. Germline V gene data show CDR1 as SEHNR and CDR2 as FQNEAQ (reference sequence). The CDR3 has 12 residues. The CDR3 loop reads CASSWSEGEQFF.

This chain joins TRBV18 and TRBJ2-1; no DNA is available, so the TRBD1 call from TCRdb remains unchecked. The CDR3 contains 13 residues. Per germline, CDR1 KGHSH and CDR2 LQKENI. This CDR3 reads CASSWTGRDEQFF.

The chain employs TRBV27 and TRBJ2-5. The CDR3 sequence is 11 residues long. Germline V gives CDR1 MNHEY, CDR2 SMNVEV (reference sequence). CDR3 sequence: CASRPQETQYF.

This clonotype counts as medium-sized by frequency. J is TRBJ2-7 and V is TRBV15; the TRBD1 assignment by TCRdb is unverifiable without DNA. This CDR3 is built from 14 residues. The germline gives CDR1 LNHNV, CDR2 YYDKDF (reference sequence). This CDR3 reads CATSLRQGGHEQYF.

The chain employs TRBV6-4 and TRBJ2-2; TCRdb designates TRBD2, a call that cannot be tested without DNA. Germline V gene data show CDR1 as MRHNA and CDR2 as SNTAGT. The CDR3 loop spans 13 amino acids. The chain's CDR3 is CASRGLASGELFF.

Its frequency marks this clonotype as medium-sized. The V and J genes are TRBV6-2 or TRBV6-3 and TRBJ1-2. This CDR3 contains 14 residues. Germline V lookup: CDR1 MNHEY, CDR2 SVGEGT. The CDR3 protein is CASSINSLDYGYTF.

CDR3: CAWSPGAGGRYF. This chain links TRBV30 with TRBJ2-3; TCRdb picks TRBD2, but there is no DNA to check that call. CDR1 and CDR2 (germline): GTSNPN, SVGIG (reference sequence). The CDR3 consists of 12 residues.

J is TRBJ1-2 and V is TRBV24-1; no DNA is available, so the TRBD1 call from TCRdb remains unchecked. The CDR3 runs 16 residues. The germline V gene encodes CDR1 KGHDR and CDR2 SFDVKD. The CDR3 here is CATSERTGAFNYGYTF.

This clonotype registers large by frequency. The genes are TRBV29-1 and TRBJ2-1; TCRdb lists TRBD1, though no DNA is available to test this call. Looked up from germline, CDR1 is SQVTM and CDR2 is ANQGSEA. There are 13 residues in the CDR3. CDR3 in amino acids: CSANRGQYNEQFF.

This clonotype counts as medium-sized by frequency. The chain recombines TRBV13 with TRBJ2-1; TCRdb returns TRBD1, unconfirmable since there is no DNA. This CDR3 has 17 amino acids. CDR1 is PRHDT, CDR2 FYEKMQ, per germline (reference sequence). CDR3 residues: CASSLGLLGQGNDEQFF.

This clonotype is medium-sized by frequency. The rearrangement joins TRBV6-5 to TRBJ2-7; TCRdb names TRBD1, which stays unverified in the absence of DNA. Germline V CDR1 and CDR2: MNHEY, SVGAGI. CDR3 length: 13 amino acids. CDR3 in amino acids: CASSYRQGYEQYF.

This clonotype shows up as medium-sized by frequency. V usage is TRBV27 and J usage is TRBJ2-3; the D call from TCRdb, TRBD1, cannot be confirmed without DNA. This CDR3 has 16 residues. CDR1 is MNHEY, CDR2 SMNVEV, per germline (reference sequence). The CDR3: CASSPRQGTSTDTQYF.

This clonotype is medium-sized by frequency. The chain combines TRBV18 with TRBJ2-6; there is no DNA to check the TCRdb D call of TRBD2. This CDR3 is 20 amino acids long. Germline V gene sequence: CDR1 KGHSH, CDR2 LQKENI. The chain's CDR3 is CASSTLEGSSGSSGANVLTF. Using reference TRBV18 and TRBJ2-6 for the parts outside the CDR3, the full variable domain is NAGVMQNPRHLVRRRGQEARLRCSPMKGHSHVYWYRQLPEEGLKFMVYLQKENIIDESGMPKERFSAEFPKEGPSILRIQQVVRGDSAAYFCASSTLEGSSGSSGANVLTFGAGSRLTVL.

Here the CDR3 reads CSARGTSGTAYNEQFF. J is TRBJ2-1 and V is TRBV20-1; without DNA, the TCRdb call of TRBD2 cannot be checked. CDR1 is DFQATT and CDR2 is SNEGSKA in the germline V gene (reference sequence). This CDR3 has 16 amino acids.

This clonotype is medium-sized (0.01 to 0.1%) by frequency. The rearrangement joins TRBV19 to TRBJ1-5; TCRdb indicates TRBD1, and absent DNA this call remains unverified. Germline values: CDR1 LNHDA, CDR2 SQIVND (reference sequence). The CDR3 covers 15 residues. The CDR3 loop reads CASSIRDREGQPQHF.

By frequency, this clonotype is medium-sized. The chain recombines TRBV19 with TRBJ2-1; the D call from TCRdb, TRBD2, cannot be confirmed without DNA. Germline V lookup: CDR1 LNHDA, CDR2 SQIVND (reference sequence). The CDR3 is made up of 16 amino acids. CDR3 amino acids: CASSLGASGAYNEQFF. The variable domain in full, with the rest retrieved from reference TRBV19 and TRBJ2-1, is DGGITQSPKYLFRKEGQNVTLSCEQNLNHDAMYWYRQDPGQGLRLIYYSQIVNDFQKGDIAEGYSVSREKKESFPLTVTSAQKNPTAFYLCASSLGASGAYNEQFFGPGTRLTVL.

The chain is built from TRBV30 and TRBJ1-5; checking the TCRdb D call of TRBD1 is not possible without DNA. CDR3 length: 14 residues. The V gene's germline CDR1 is GTSNPN and CDR2 SVGIG (reference sequence). The CDR3 loop is CAWNPGRRNQPQHF.

This chain joins TRBV27 and TRBJ1-4; TCRdb proposes TRBD1, but this gene call is untestable without DNA. This CDR3 has 14 residues. CDR1 and CDR2 from the germline V gene are MNHEY and SMNVEV (reference sequence). This CDR3 is CASSSGTGGKKLFF.

The genes are TRBV6-5 and TRBJ2-7. The CDR3 runs to 14 residues. The germline V gene encodes CDR1 MNHEY and CDR2 SVGAGI. CDR3 in amino acids: CASSASFFSYEQYF.

Measured by frequency, this clonotype is medium-sized. The rearrangement joins TRBV24-1 to TRBJ2-1; with no DNA, the TCRdb D assignment of TRBD1 cannot be verified. The CDR3 length is 15 residues. CDR1 and CDR2 (germline): KGHDR, SFDVKD. The CDR3 loop is CATSDSRTGGNEQFF.

The chain has TRBV15 and TRBJ2-7; lacking DNA, the TRBD1 call made by TCRdb goes unchecked. Germline CDR1 and CDR2: LNHNV and YYDKDF (reference sequence). The CDR3 extends over 15 amino acids. CDR3 sequence: CATSRGTGGPYEQYF.